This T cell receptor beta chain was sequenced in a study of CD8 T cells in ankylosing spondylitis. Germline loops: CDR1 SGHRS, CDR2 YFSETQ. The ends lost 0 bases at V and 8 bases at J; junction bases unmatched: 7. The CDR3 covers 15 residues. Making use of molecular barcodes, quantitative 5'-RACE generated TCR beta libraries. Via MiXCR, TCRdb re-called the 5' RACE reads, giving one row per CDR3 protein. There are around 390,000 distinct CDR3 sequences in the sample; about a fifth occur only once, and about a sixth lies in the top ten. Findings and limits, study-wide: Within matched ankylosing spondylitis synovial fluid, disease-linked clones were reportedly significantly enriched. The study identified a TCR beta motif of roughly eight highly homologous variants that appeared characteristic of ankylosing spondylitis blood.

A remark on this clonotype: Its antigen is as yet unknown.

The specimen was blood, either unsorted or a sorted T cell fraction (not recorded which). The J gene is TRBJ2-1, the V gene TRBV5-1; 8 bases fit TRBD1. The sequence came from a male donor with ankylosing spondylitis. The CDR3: CASSLAGQGWDEQFF. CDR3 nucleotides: TGCGCCAGCAGCTTGGCCGGACAGGGATGGGATGAGCAGTTCTTC.